What follows are 19 T cell receptor beta chains derived from one specimen sequenced in a study of T cells in Graves' hyperthyroidism and ophthalmopathy. RNA transcripts were the template for amplifying TCR beta CDR3 regions. First-round RT-PCR targeting the TCR CDR3 was performed with the HTBI primer set. TCRdb reprocessed the multiplex PCR reads with MiXCR, giving one entry per CDR3 protein. Of a few hundred thousand distinct CDR3 sequences in the sample, around a sixth are singletons; the top ten hold around 7.8%. The sample comprised blood. These receptors were obtained from a woman in her thirties with Graves' hyperthyroidism.

This clonotype was seen repeatedly, ten times or more. V usage is TRBV7-9 and J usage is TRBJ2-1, with TRBD2 matching 13 bases. This CDR3 is built from 17 residues. Germline V gene sequence: CDR1 SEHNR, CDR2 FQNEAQ (reference sequence). V lost 6 bases and J lost 4; bases outside the gene matches: 9. For the CDR3, the DNA is TGTGCCAGCAGTCCCGGACTAGCGGGAGAGTTTTACAATGAGCAGTTCTTC. Translated, it gives CASSPGLAGEFYNEQFF.

There are many counts of this clonotype. The chain uses TRBV27 and TRBJ2-7, with 7 nucleotides matching TRBD1. V lost 2 bases, J lost 0 bases, and 4 bases stayed unmatched. The CDR3 spans 15 residues. The germline CDR1 and CDR2 sequences are MNHEY and SMNVEV (reference sequence). This CDR3 is CASSLTGTVSYEQYF. CDR3 in DNA: TGTGCCAGCAGTTTAACTGGGACAGTCTCCTACGAGCAGTACTTC.

In this sample, this clonotype turned up many times. The chain combines TRBV6-1 with TRBJ2-5; the D gene is possibly TRBD1 (8 bases). The length of the CDR3 is 13 residues. Trimming pared 10 bases from V and 5 bases from J, leaving 17 bases between. The V gene's germline CDR1 is MNHNS and CDR2 SASEGT. In DNA, the CDR3 is TGTGCCAACAGGGGGGGGGTGTTCGAGACCCAGTACTTC. Translating it yields CANRGGVFETQYF.

This clonotype was seen ten or more times. The chain combines TRBV28 with TRBJ2-7; perhaps TRBD1 as D (5 bases). Germline CDR1 is MDHEN and CDR2 is SYDVKM. The V end lost 4 bases, the J end lost 4 bases, and 17 bases lay between the germline ends. CDR3 length: 15 residues. The CDR3: CASSSGVGAFYEQYF. For the CDR3, the DNA is TGTGCCAGCAGTTCCGGCGTTGGGGCCTTTTACGAGCAGTACTTC. The full variable domain, rest sourced from reference TRBV28 and TRBJ2-7, is DVKVTQSSRYLVKRTGEKVFLECVQDMDHENMFWYRQDPGLGLRLIYFSYDVKMKEKGDIPEGYSVSREKKERFSLILESASTNQTSMYLCASSSGVGAFYEQYFGPGTRLTVT.

This clonotype was counted many times. This chain uses TRBV12-3 or TRBV12-4 with TRBJ2-2; 9 positions agree with TRBD1. The trim removed 0 bases at V and 3 bases at J, leaving 8 bases unmatched. The CDR3 totals 18 residues. The CDR3 DNA reads as TGTGCCAGCAGTTTAGCTTTTGGAGGGACAGGGTACACCGGGGAGCTGTTTTTT. The encoded protein is CASSLAFGGTGYTGELFF.

The genes are TRBV11-1 and TRBJ2-1, with TRBD2 matching 10 bases. Germline V gene data show CDR1 as SGHAT and CDR2 as FQDESV (reference sequence). V gave up 5 bases and J gave up 4 bases; unmatched junction bases: 8. The CDR3 runs to 16 residues. CDR3 nucleotides: TGTGCCAGCAGCCCGTTACCGGGACTAGCGTACAATGAGCAGTTCTTC. Amino acids: CASSPLPGLAYNEQFF.

This clonotype was detected ten times or more. This rearrangement joins TRBV27 to TRBJ2-3; the match to TRBD2 covers 8 bases. The CDR3 consists of 17 residues. Unmatched junction bases numbered 11, after V lost 2 bases and J lost 4 bases. Germline lookup yields CDR1 MNHEY and CDR2 SMNVEV (reference sequence). DNA for the CDR3: TGTGCCAGCAGTTTAAGAGTCGGGCTAGCGGGCGCAGATACGCAGTATTTT. Translated, it gives CASSLRVGLAGADTQYF.

This clonotype was recorded many times. The chain employs TRBV3-1 and TRBJ1-1, with TRBD1 as a possible D gene (6 bases). Germline-derived CDR1 and CDR2 are LGHDT and YNNKEL (reference sequence). This CDR3 region has 15 residues. Trimming removed 0 bases at V and 1 base at J, with 9 bases between. The DNA for the CDR3 is TGTGCCAGCAGCCAAGACAGGACAGCGAACACTGAAGCTTTCTTT. Its translation is CASSQDRTANTEAFF.

This clonotype was picked up a small number of times. An end of the junction differs from the germline gene, which may be a read error. CDR3 sequence reads: CASSIGVYDEQFF. CDR3 DNA: TGTGCCAGTAGTATAGGGGTCTACGATGAGCAGTTCTTC. The J gene is TRBJ2-1, the V gene TRBV19; D is unclear. CDR3 size: 13 residues. Germline lookup yields CDR1 LNHDA and CDR2 SQIVND (reference sequence).

The J gene is TRBJ1-3, the V gene TRBV29-1; 9 positions match TRBD1. The length of the CDR3 is 14 residues. CDR1 and CDR2 from the germline V gene are SQVTM and ANQGSEA. V shed 7 bases and J 4 bases; nucleotides not matched to a gene: 8. The CDR3, as DNA: TGCAGCGCCAAGGGACAGGGAGACGGAAACACCATATATTTT. Residues: CSAKGQGDGNTIYF.

The chain uses TRBV4-1 and TRBJ2-1; D gene unclear. Trimming removed 1 base from V and 4 bases from J, with 8 bases in between. The CDR3 covers 14 residues. CDR1 MGHRA and CDR2 YSYEKL come from the germline V gene. The CDR3 is CASSQGRIYNEQFF. The DNA of the CDR3 is TGCGCCAGCAGCCAAGGACGGATTTACAATGAGCAGTTCTTC.

The chain carries TRBV6-2 or TRBV6-3 and TRBJ1-2; no clear D. V lost 0 bases to trimming and J lost 8 bases, with 13 bases between them. This CDR3 has 14 amino acids. Germline CDR1 MNHEY, CDR2 SVGEGT. In DNA form, the CDR3 reads TGTGCCAGCAGTTACTCGGCAGGCGGAGGAGGCTACACCTTC. Its translation is CASSYSAGGGGYTF.

The chain carries TRBV7-2 and TRBJ2-7; D call uncertain. Germline values: CDR1 SGHTA, CDR2 FQGNSA. The V end lost 5 bases, the J end lost 6 bases, and 11 bases lay between the germline ends. The length of the CDR3 is 12 residues. The CDR3 protein is CASSMPQTEQYF. In DNA form, the CDR3 reads TGTGCCAGCAGCATGCCTCAAACCGAGCAGTACTTC. Complete variable domain (other parts from reference TRBV7-2 and TRBJ2-7): GAGVSQSPSNKVTEKGKDVELRCDPISGHTALYWYRQSLGQGLEFLIYFQGNSAPDKSGLPSDRFSAERTGGSVSTLTIQRTQQEDSAVYLCASSMPQTEQYFGPGTRLTVT.

The chain has TRBV29-1 and TRBJ2-7; TRBD2 might be the D (5 bases). Germline V lookup: CDR1 SQVTM, CDR2 ANQGSEA. CDR3 length: 13 amino acids. V lost 1 base to trimming and J lost 1 base, with 8 bases between them. The chain's CDR3 is CSVEAGESYEQYF. As DNA, the CDR3 is TGCAGCGTTGAAGCCGGGGAGTCCTACGAGCAGTACTTC.

J is TRBJ2-3 and V is TRBV2, with 8 bases identical to TRBD1. Germline V CDR1 and CDR2: SNHLY, FYNNEI. This CDR3 contains 13 residues. With 6 bases clipped from V and 6 bases from J, the junction kept 5 bases outside the gene matches. CDR3 residues: CASRADRVDTQYF. In DNA, the CDR3 is TGTGCCAGCAGAGCGGACAGGGTGGATACGCAGTATTTT.

This rearrangement joins TRBV13 to TRBJ2-2; D not resolved. V lost 5 bases to trimming and J lost 7 bases, with 20 bases between them. Germline CDR1 is PRHDT and CDR2 is FYEKMQ (reference sequence). The length of the CDR3 is 16 residues. The chain's CDR3 is CASSPPGPRWDGELFF. In DNA, the CDR3 is TGTGCCAGCAGCCCTCCGGGCCCCAGGTGGGACGGGGAGCTGTTTTTT. Drawing the rest from reference TRBV13 and TRBJ2-2, the complete variable domain is AAGVIQSPRHLIKEKRETATLKCYPIPRHDTVYWYQQGPGQDPQFLISFYEKMQSDKGSIPDRFSAQQFSDYHSELNMSSLELGDSALYFCASSPPGPRWDGELFFGEGSRLTVL.

The rearrangement links TRBV6-1 to TRBJ2-2; possible D gene TRBD1, 6 bases. The V end lost 5 bases, the J end lost 3 bases, and 13 bases lay between the germline ends. The germline V gene encodes CDR1 MNHNS and CDR2 SASEGT. This CDR3 is 15 amino acids long. Here the CDR3 reads CASSLQTGYTGELFF. The DNA for the CDR3 is TGTGCCAGCAGTTTACAAACAGGGTACACCGGGGAGCTGTTTTTT.

The J gene is TRBJ2-7, the V gene TRBV19; D is ambiguous. V was trimmed by 3 bases and J by 6 bases, leaving 9 bases between them. The CDR3 extends over 12 amino acids. The germline V gene encodes CDR1 LNHDA and CDR2 SQIVND (reference sequence). The CDR3 spells CASSMGSLEQYF. The DNA of the CDR3 is TGTGCCAGTAGTATGGGATCTCTCGAGCAGTACTTC.

This clonotype was counted ten times or more. The J gene is TRBJ2-1, the V gene TRBV30; weak D call: TRBD2 (5 bases). The V and J ends lost 0 bases and 7 bases respectively, with 16 bases between them. The CDR3 is 15 amino acids. Germline V CDR1 and CDR2: GTSNPN, SVGIG (reference sequence). CDR3 residues: CAWSVLEGEVNEQFF. The CDR3 DNA sequence: TGTGCCTGGAGTGTACTTGAGGGAGAAGTAAATGAGCAGTTCTTC.